In this sample, the clone carrying this TCR beta chain turned up a few times. Its antigen is undetermined. Possible read error: a much larger clone is one base away. This specimen belongs to a study of regulatory T cells in long-lasting Graves disease. Study observations and caveats: Persistent patients shared 2,741 public clonotypes among themselves. Newly diagnosed patients shared fewer, at approximately 970.

The CDR3 contains 14 residues. V was pared by 2 bases and J by 0 bases, with 5 bases between. CDR1 and CDR2 from the germline V gene are LGHDT and YNNKEL (reference sequence). To make TCR beta libraries, researchers used iRepertoire HTBI primers and Arm-PCR of CDR3 regions. TCRdb reprocessed the multiplex PCR reads via MiXCR and lists one record per CDR3 protein. The table lists about half a million distinct CDR3 sequences, around 12% of them singletons. Time point denoted: newly diagnosed GD, antithyroid drugs for less than 3 months. Following extraction of RNA from PBMCs, that RNA was used to make the TCR library. This sample was shared with a second study, whose subject was T cells in Graves' hyperthyroidism and ophthalmopathy. That paper adds: For ophthalmopathy, model prediction preceded onset by a median about 6 months.

The origin of this receptor is a woman aged 25 to 39 with Graves disease. This chain uses TRBV3-1 with TRBJ1-3; D remains unclear. The sample was peripheral blood mononuclear cells (PBMCs), taken at new diagnosis, from a patient treated with antithyroid drugs. This CDR3 is CASSQQNSGNTIYF. CDR3 DNA: TGTGCCAGCAGCCAACAGAACTCTGGAAACACCATATATTTT.